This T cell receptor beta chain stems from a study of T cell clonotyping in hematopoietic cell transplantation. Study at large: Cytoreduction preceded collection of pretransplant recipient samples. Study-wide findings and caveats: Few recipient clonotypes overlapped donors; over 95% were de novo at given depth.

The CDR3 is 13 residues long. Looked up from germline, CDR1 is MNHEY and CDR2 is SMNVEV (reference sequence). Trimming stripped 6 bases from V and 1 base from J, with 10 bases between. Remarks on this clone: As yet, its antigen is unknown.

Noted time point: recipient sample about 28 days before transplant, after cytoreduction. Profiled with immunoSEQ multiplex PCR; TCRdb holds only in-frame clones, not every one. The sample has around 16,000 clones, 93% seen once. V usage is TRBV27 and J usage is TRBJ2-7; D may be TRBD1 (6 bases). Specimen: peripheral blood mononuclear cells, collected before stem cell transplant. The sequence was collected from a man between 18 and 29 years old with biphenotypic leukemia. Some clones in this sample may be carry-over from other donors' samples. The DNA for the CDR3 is TGTGCCAGCAGAGACGGACAGTCCTACGAGCAGTACTTC. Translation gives CASRDGQSYEQYF.